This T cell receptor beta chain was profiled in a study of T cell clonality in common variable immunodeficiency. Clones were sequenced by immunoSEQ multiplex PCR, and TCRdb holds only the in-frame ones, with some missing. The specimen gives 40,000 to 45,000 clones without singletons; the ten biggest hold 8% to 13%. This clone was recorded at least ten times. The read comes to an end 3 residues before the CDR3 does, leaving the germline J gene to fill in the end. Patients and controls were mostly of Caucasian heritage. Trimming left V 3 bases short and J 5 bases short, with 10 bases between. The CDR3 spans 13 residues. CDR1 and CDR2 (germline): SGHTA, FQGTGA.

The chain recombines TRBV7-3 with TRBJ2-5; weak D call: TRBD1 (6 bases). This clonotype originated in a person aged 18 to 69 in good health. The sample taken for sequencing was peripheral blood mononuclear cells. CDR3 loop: CASSFGQSETQYF. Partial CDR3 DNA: TGTGCCAGCAGCTTTGGACAGAGCGAGACC.